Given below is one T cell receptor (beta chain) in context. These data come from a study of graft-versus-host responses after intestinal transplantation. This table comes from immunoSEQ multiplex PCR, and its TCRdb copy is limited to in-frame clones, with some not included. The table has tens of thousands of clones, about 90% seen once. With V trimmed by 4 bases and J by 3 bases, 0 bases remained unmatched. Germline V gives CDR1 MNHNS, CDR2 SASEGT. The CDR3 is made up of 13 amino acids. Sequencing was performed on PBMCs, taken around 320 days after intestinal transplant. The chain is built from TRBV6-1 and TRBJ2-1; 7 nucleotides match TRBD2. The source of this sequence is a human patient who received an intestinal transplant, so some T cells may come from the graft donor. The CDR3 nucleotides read TGTGCCAGCAGTGGGACTAGCTACAATGAGCAGTTCTTC. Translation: CASSGTSYNEQFF.